This T cell receptor delta chain was profiled in a study of γδ T cells in repeated Plasmodium falciparum infection. The overall study: Malaria-naive adults were infected with P. falciparum NF54 four times over roughly 640 days.

This clone was recorded at least ten times. Sequencing covered both gamma and delta TCR chains per sample. TCRdb re-called clones from the multiplex PCR reads via CATT. The table lists 53,000 or so delta-chain clones, approximately 1.8% of them singletons. This clonotype was obtained from a pool of human donors (malaria-infected and uninfected, not separated). The sequenced sample was gamma-delta T cells from blood.

CDR3 loop: CALGELLWGIYTDKLIF. The CDR3 nucleotides are TGTGCTCTTGGGGAACTACTCTGGGGGATTTACACCGATAAACTCATCTTT. The rearrangement uses TRDV1 and TRDJ1; 9 bases match TRDD3. The germline gives CDR1 TSWWSYY, CDR2 QGS. This CDR3 region has 17 residues. The V and J ends lost 0 bases and 0 bases, in that order; junction bases with no gene match: 5.